This section outlines one T cell receptor beta chain sequence together with its context. Its matching antigen is unknown. V was shortened by 5 bases and J by 0 bases, with 11 bases between the two germline ends. The length of the CDR3 is 15 residues. Germline assignment: CDR1 LNHDA and CDR2 SQIVND (reference sequence). The source of the sample is a study of identical twins. TCRdb processed the 5' RACE reads anew with MiXCR; each CDR3 protein has one entry. The sample yields 1,800,000 or so distinct CDR3 sequences, roughly a third seen once. Study-wide points: While abundant cord blood beta clonotypes carried fewer insertions, memory repertoires showed no such pattern. Researchers reported weaker excess twin sharing in beta out-of-frame sequences.

This chain uses TRBV19 with TRBJ1-5; TRBD1 might be the D (6 bases). Sequenced material: cord blood. The receptor's source is a newborn girl in good health. The CDR3 region has the DNA TGTGCCAGTAGTCACAGGGTTTATAGCAATCAGCCCCAGCATTTT. Its protein is CASSHRVYSNQPQHF.